These T cell receptor beta chains were read from a single sample in a study of CD8+CD57+ T cells in acquired aplastic anemia. TCRdb called the reads again in MiXCR, with one record for every CDR3 protein. Of about 40,000 distinct CDR3 sequences listed, roughly two thirds were seen once; the top ten hold just under 60%. The sample consisted of sorted CD4+, CD8+, or CD8+CD57+ T cells (not recorded which) from PBMCs. The receptors here all came from a human donor with aplastic anemia. CDR3s include the opening cysteine and the closing phenylalanine or tryptophan. The D gene is left open where the match is weak. Rows may omit the clone size; those that give it use once, few, many or a size class.

cdr3_aa cdr3_nt d_call j_call v_call clone_size
CARGPLIPYEQYF TGCGCCAGAGGACCGCTAATTCCCTACGAGCAGTACTTC . TRBJ2-7 TRBV7-8 .
CATSIRQGEVRTF TGTGCCACCAGCATTAGACAGGGAGAGGTGAGAACCTTC TRBD1 TRBJ1-2 TRBV15 few
CASSPQRNQPQHF TGTGCCAGCAGCCCGCAGAGAAATCAGCCCCAGCATTTT . TRBJ1-5 TRBV7-2 once
CASSPLLTGNYGYTF TGTGCCAGCAGCCCCCTCCTCACAGGGAACTATGGCTATACCTTC . TRBJ1-2 TRBV7-9 .
CASSFTGGGILQETQYF TGTGCCAGCAGCTTTACGGGGGGAGGGATACTACAAGAGACCCAGTACTTC TRBD2 TRBJ2-5 TRBV11-2 many
CASSTPAGYEQCF TGTGCCAGCAGTACCCCAGCTGGTTACGAGCAGTGCTTC . TRBJ2-7 TRBV7-8 .
CASSEVADDNSPLHF TGTGCCAGCAGTGAAGTGGCCGATGATAATTCACCCCTCCACTTT . TRBJ1-6 TRBV6-1 many
CSARRASNPHQPQHF TGCAGTGCTAGAAGGGCCAGTAACCCCCATCAGCCCCAGCATTTT . TRBJ1-5 TRBV20-1 .
CATSGTGGYEQYF TGTGCCACCAGCGGGACAGGTGGCTACGAGCAGTACTTC TRBD1 TRBJ2-7 TRBV15 .
CSVGHTSNYGYTF TGCAGCGTTGGTCACACGTCTAACTATGGCTACACCTTC . TRBJ1-2 TRBV29-1 .
CASSIRRAPETQYF TGTGCCAGTAGTATAAGGAGAGCCCCAGAGACCCAGTACTTC . TRBJ2-5 TRBV19 .
CAISEPGGGYGYTF TGTGCCATCAGTGAACCAGGAGGGGGCTATGGCTACACCTTC . TRBJ1-2 TRBV10-3 .
CASSQEISGHYEQYF TGCGCCAGCAGCCAAGAGATATCCGGCCACTACGAGCAGTACTTC . TRBJ2-7 TRBV4-3 .
CASRTQGWDTEAFF TGTGCCAGTAGAACACAGGGTTGGGACACTGAAGCTTTCTTT . TRBJ1-1 TRBV19 few